The entry below gives a single T cell receptor (beta chain) sequence along with its context. Its antigen is undetermined. A library of TCRbeta sequences, prepared with unique molecular identifiers, was generated. One entry per CDR3 protein results from TCRdb running MiXCR on the PCR reads. The sample yields 90,000 to 100,000 distinct CDR3 sequences, 23% seen once. These data belong to a study of T-cell reconstitution after alpha-beta-depleted transplantation in children. General study points: Certain patients had high TCRbeta diversity at day 60, and it came from recipient T cells and thymic progenitors that survived. Newly generated T cells supplied most T-cell counts and diversity one year post-transplant. Alpha-beta T cells present about two months after transplant were reported to originate from several hundred expanded graft clones.

CDR3 length equals 17 residues. V shed 5 bases and J shed 0 bases, with 18 bases lying between them. CDR1 is SGHTA, CDR2 FQGNSA, per germline. This sample comprised PBMCs, obtained before TCRalphabeta/CD19-depleted stem cell transplant. V gene TRBV7-2 combines with J gene TRBJ2-3; D unresolved. This receptor was identified in a boy aged 2 to 9 with acute lymphoblastic leukemia, due to receive a stem cell transplant. The CDR3 reads CASSRRGYRTSTDTQYF. The CDR3 region has the DNA TGTGCCAGCAGCAGACGTGGATACCGCACGAGCACAGATACGCAGTATTTT.